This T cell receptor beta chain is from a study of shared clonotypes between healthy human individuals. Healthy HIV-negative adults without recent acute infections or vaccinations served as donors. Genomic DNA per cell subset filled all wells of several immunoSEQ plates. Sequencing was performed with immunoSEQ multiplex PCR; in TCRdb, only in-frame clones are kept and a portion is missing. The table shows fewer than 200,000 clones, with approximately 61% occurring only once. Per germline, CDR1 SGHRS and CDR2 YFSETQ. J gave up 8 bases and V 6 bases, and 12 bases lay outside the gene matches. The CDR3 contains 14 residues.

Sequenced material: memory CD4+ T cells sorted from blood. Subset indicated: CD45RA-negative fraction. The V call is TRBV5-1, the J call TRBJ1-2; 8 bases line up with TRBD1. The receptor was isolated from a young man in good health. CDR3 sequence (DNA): TGCGCCAGCAAAAAGGACAGGGTTCTAGAGGGCTACACCTTC. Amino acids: CASKKDRVLEGYTF.